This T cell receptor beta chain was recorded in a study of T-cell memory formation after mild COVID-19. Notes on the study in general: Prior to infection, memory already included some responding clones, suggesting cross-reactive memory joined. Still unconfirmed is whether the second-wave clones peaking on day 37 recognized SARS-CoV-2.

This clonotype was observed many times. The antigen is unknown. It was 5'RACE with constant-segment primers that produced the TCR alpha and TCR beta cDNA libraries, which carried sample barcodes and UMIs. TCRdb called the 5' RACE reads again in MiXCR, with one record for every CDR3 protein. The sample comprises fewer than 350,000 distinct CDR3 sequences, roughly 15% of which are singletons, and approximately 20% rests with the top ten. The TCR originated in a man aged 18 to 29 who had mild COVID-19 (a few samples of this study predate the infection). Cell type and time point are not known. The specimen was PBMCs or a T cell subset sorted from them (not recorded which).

CDR3 sequence (DNA): TGTGCCAGCCCCCCGGGACAAGACCCTGGTGAGCAGTTCTTC. Its protein product is CASPPGQDPGEQFF. This chain connects TRBV2 to TRBJ2-1; TRBD1 is a possible D gene (6 bases). The germline gives CDR1 SNHLY, CDR2 FYNNEI. The CDR3 runs to 14 residues. V was shortened by 8 bases and J by 9 bases, with 20 bases between the two germline ends.